These 4 T cell receptor beta chains came from one sample sequenced in a study of T cells in Graves' hyperthyroidism and ophthalmopathy. RNA transcripts were the template for amplifying TCR beta CDR3 regions. The HTBI primer set was used in a first-round RT-PCR of the TCR CDR3. Using its own MiXCR run on the multiplex PCR reads, TCRdb lists one record per CDR3 protein. The sample lists about 300,000 distinct CDR3 sequences; roughly a fifth were seen once. The specimen sequenced was blood. All receptors derive from a man aged 45-65 years with Graves' ophthalmopathy.

The sample holds many counts of this clonotype. This chain connects TRBV30 to TRBJ1-2, with unresolved D. Per germline, CDR1 GTSNPN and CDR2 SVGIG (reference sequence). Trimming pared 1 base from V and 7 bases from J, leaving 19 bases between. This CDR3 contains 15 residues. DNA of the CDR3: TGTGCCTGGAGTGAATTTGCCGGAGGAGTGGGTGGCTACACCTTC. This encodes CAWSEFAGGVGGYTF.

There are many counts of this clonotype. The chain employs TRBV4-2 and TRBJ2-5; D might be TRBD2 (6 bases). CDR1 and CDR2 from the germline V gene are LGHNA and YNFKEQ. The CDR3 runs to 14 residues. V lost 1 base and J 4 bases, leaving 10 bases between the germline ends. Here the CDR3 reads CASSQVTRSETQYF. The CDR3, as DNA: TGTGCCAGCAGCCAAGTGACTAGATCAGAGACCCAGTACTTC.

This clonotype was found many times. The rearrangement joins TRBV28 to TRBJ1-5, with no clear D. This CDR3 region has 14 residues. Deletions cut 2 bases from V and 3 bases from J, with 8 bases between. The V gene's germline CDR1 is MDHEN and CDR2 SYDVKM. In nucleotides, the CDR3 is TGTGCCAGCAGTTTACGACGGGACAATCAGCCCCAGCATTTT. Amino acids: CASSLRRDNQPQHF.

This clonotype was observed a handful of times. An end of the junction does not agree with germline; a read error may underlie this. This chain joins TRBV18 and TRBJ2-1; 7 bases match TRBD1. The CDR3 has 12 residues. Germline CDR1 is KGHSH and CDR2 is LQKENI. DNA of the CDR3: TGTGCCAGCTCACTACAGGGGAATGAGCAGCTCTTC. Its translation is CASSLQGNEQLF. Full variable domain (rest looked up from reference TRBV18 and TRBJ2-1): NAGVMQNPRHLVRRRGQEARLRCSPMKGHSHVYWYRQLPEEGLKFMVYLQKENIIDESGMPKERFSAEFPKEGPSILRIQQVVRGDSAAYFCASSLQGNEQLFGPGTRLTVL.